The 22 T cell receptor beta chains given below trace back to one sample, sequenced in a study of blood T cell repertoires in COVID-19. Clones were read by immunoSEQ multiplex PCR, and TCRdb kept only the in-frame ones, dropping some. The sample lists about 58,000 clones, 75% to 90% occurring once. Sequences were obtained from peripheral blood. These receptors originate from a man in his fifties or sixties with acute or convalescent COVID-19.

This clone is a singleton in its sample. The rearrangement joins TRBV7-2 to TRBJ2-3; 7 bases are a match to TRBD1. The CDR3 loop spans 16 amino acids. Germline assignment: CDR1 SGHTA and CDR2 FQGNSA. The V segment lost 4 bases and the J segment 0 bases; nucleotides outside the gene matches: 7. The CDR3 DNA is TGTGCCAGCAGCTCCCCAGGGGGAACTAGCACAGATACGCAGTATTTT. This codes for CASSSPGGTSTDTQYF.

The chain joins TRBV6-4 to TRBJ2-1; 8 nucleotides match TRBD2. Trimming at V came to 4 bases and at J to 0 bases, leaving 5 bases not matched to a gene. Germline-derived CDR1 and CDR2 are MRHNA and SNTAGT. CDR3 length: 16 amino acids. CDR3 nucleotide sequence: TGTGCCAGCAGTGCCCTAGGGACTAGCTCCTACAATGAGCAGTTCTTC. It codes for CASSALGTSSYNEQFF.

The J gene is TRBJ2-7, the V gene TRBV4-3; weak D call: TRBD2 (6 bases). This CDR3 is 14 amino acids long. Germline V gene data show CDR1 as LGHNA and CDR2 as YSLEER. Trimming took 0 bases from V and 2 from J, leaving 8 bases between them. The CDR3: CASSQESGAYEQYF. In DNA, the CDR3 is TGCGCCAGCAGCCAAGAATCGGGGGCCTACGAGCAGTACTTC.

This rearrangement joins TRBV4-3 to TRBJ1-1, with a possible D match to TRBD1 (5 bases). This CDR3 is 14 amino acids long. Trimming pared 1 base from V and 5 bases from J, leaving 11 bases between. Looked up from germline, CDR1 is LGHNA and CDR2 is YSLEER. CDR3 nucleotide sequence: TGCGCCAGCAGCCAAGGGGGGGGAGAGACTGAAGCTTTCTTT. As protein: CASSQGGGETEAFF.

This chain links TRBV7-8 with TRBJ2-5; D perhaps matches TRBD1 (5 bases). Germline-derived CDR1 and CDR2 are SGHVS and FQNEAQ. With 0 bases removed from V and 5 bases from J, the gap between germline ends came to 16 bases. CDR3 length equals 16 residues. CDR3 loop: CASSLAGGTPGETQYF. In DNA form, the CDR3 reads TGTGCCAGCAGCTTAGCTGGCGGAACTCCAGGGGAGACCCAGTACTTC.

The V gene is TRBV28, the J gene TRBJ2-2; 8 bases line up with TRBD2. The CDR3 totals 17 residues. Trimming cost V 5 bases and J 4 bases; bases outside gene matches: 12. Germline CDR1 reads MDHEN; CDR2 reads SYDVKM. CDR3 in amino acids: CASSPSGRGLGTGELFF. Written as DNA, the CDR3 is TGTGCCAGCAGTCCGTCCGGGAGGGGGTTGGGCACCGGGGAGCTGTTTTTT.

The chain combines TRBV18 with TRBJ1-2, with 8 nucleotides matching TRBD1. Germline trimming cut 3 bases from V and 6 bases from J; bases unmatched to any gene: 6. In germline, CDR1 is KGHSH, CDR2 LQKENI. This CDR3 is built from 14 residues. The CDR3 loop is CASSPKTGANGYTF. The CDR3 bases are TGTGCCAGCTCACCCAAGACAGGGGCGAATGGCTACACCTTC.

This chain uses TRBV9 with TRBJ2-2; D gene uncertain. Trimming shortened V by 0 bases and J by 0 bases, and 6 bases separated the two germline ends. Germline CDR1 SGDLS, CDR2 YYNGEE. This CDR3 has 15 residues. For the CDR3, the DNA is TGTGCCAGCAGCGTAGGACGGGCGAACACCGGGGAGCTGTTTTTT. It encodes CASSVGRANTGELFF.

This clone was seen just once. The chain joins TRBV18 to TRBJ1-2; 8 bases are a match to TRBD1. Germline V gives CDR1 KGHSH, CDR2 LQKENI. The CDR3 loop spans 13 amino acids. The V and J ends lost 5 bases and 6 bases, in that order; junction bases with no gene match: 5. This CDR3 reads CASSTDREDGYTF. DNA of the CDR3: TGTGCCAGCTCAACGGACAGGGAGGATGGCTACACCTTC.

This chain joins TRBV28 and TRBJ1-4, with D perhaps TRBD1 (5 bases). Trimming cost V 0 bases and J 8 bases, with 13 bases left between them. This CDR3 is 15 amino acids long. CDR1 is MDHEN and CDR2 is SYDVKM in the germline V gene. The CDR3 region is CASSLWGTRDEKLFF. The DNA of the CDR3 is TGTGCCAGCAGTTTATGGGGGACGCGGGACGAAAAACTGTTTTTT.

The V call is TRBV7-2, the J call TRBJ1-1, with D possibly matching TRBD1 (6 bases). The V end lost 2 bases, the J end lost 6 bases, and 19 bases lay between the germline ends. Germline V gene lookup returns CDR1 SGHTA and CDR2 FQGNSA. The CDR3 sequence is 16 residues long. DNA of the CDR3: TGTGCCAGCAGCTTACTGGGTTCCTACAGGGTGTCTGAAGCTTTCTTT. It encodes CASSLLGSYRVSEAFF.

The rearrangement joins TRBV28 to TRBJ1-1; 11 bases are a match to TRBD1. V trimming: 6 bases; J trimming: 4 bases; junction bases outside the gene matches: 7. The CDR3 extends over 15 amino acids. Germline assignment: CDR1 MDHEN and CDR2 SYDVKM. In DNA form, the CDR3 reads TGTGCCAGCAGGGTCCCAGGACAGGGGGCCACTGAAGCTTTCTTT. Translation: CASRVPGQGATEAFF.

This clone was counted once. The rearrangement links TRBV7-3 to TRBJ2-3; perhaps TRBD2 as D (6 bases). Germline loops: CDR1 SGHTA, CDR2 FQGTGA. V lost 2 bases to trimming and J lost 4 bases, with 16 bases between them. This CDR3 comprises 16 residues. CDR3 DNA sequence: TGTGCCAGCAGCTTAGACGGTGGAGGGCCCTCAGATACGCAGTATTTT. It yields the protein CASSLDGGGPSDTQYF.

The V gene is TRBV3-1 (or the pseudogene TRBV3-2), the J gene TRBJ1-2; TRBD1 agrees at 8 bases. The ends lost 6 bases at V and 0 bases at J; junction bases unmatched: 3. Germline values: CDR1 LGHDT, CDR2 YNNKEL (reference sequence). The CDR3 totals 14 residues. CDR3 nucleotides: TGTGCCAGCAGTGGGGGACAGGCTAACTATGGCTACACCTTC. Protein: CASSGGQANYGYTF.

This clone was counted once. The rearrangement links TRBV19 to TRBJ1-5; weak D call: TRBD1 (5 bases). The germline gives CDR1 LNHDA, CDR2 SQIVND (reference sequence). V was pared by 2 bases and J by 5 bases, with 10 bases between. The CDR3 runs to 14 residues. The CDR3 DNA sequence: TGTGCCAGTAGTATAAACGGGGGAGATCAGCCCCAGCATTTT. It yields the protein CASSINGGDQPQHF.

This chain joins TRBV19 and TRBJ2-5; 11 bases align to TRBD1. The CDR3 is made up of 15 amino acids. After removal of 5 bases from V and 5 bases from J, the junction contained 7 bases not matched to a gene. Germline V lookup: CDR1 LNHDA, CDR2 SQIVND (reference sequence). CDR3 in DNA: TGTGCCAGTAGTTACCCGGGACAGGGGGTCGAGACCCAGTACTTC. Protein: CASSYPGQGVETQYF.

CDR3 bases: TGTGCCAGCAGCAGCGCGGGACCCTGGGCGGATACGCAGTATTTT. It yields the protein CASSSAGPWADTQYF. This chain uses TRBV28 with TRBJ2-3; maybe TRBD2 (6 bases). The CDR3 covers 15 residues. CDR1 and CDR2 from the germline V gene are MDHEN and SYDVKM. V gave up 6 bases and J gave up 6 bases, with 19 bases separating them.

This clone was seen only once. V usage is TRBV15 and J usage is TRBJ1-1; D gene unclear. Germline V gene data show CDR1 as LNHNV and CDR2 as YYDKDF (reference sequence). This CDR3 has 13 amino acids. Trimming removed 0 bases from V and 5 bases from J, with 7 bases in between. CDR3 nucleotides: TGTGCCACCAGCAGAGATCCGTCTACTGAAGCTTTCTTT. Translated, it gives CATSRDPSTEAFF. Full variable domain (rest looked up from reference TRBV15 and TRBJ1-1): DAMVIQNPRYQVTQFGKPVTLSCSQTLNHNVMYWYQQKSSQAPKLLFHYYDKDFNNEADTPDNFQSRRPNTSFCFLDIRSPGLGDTAMYLCATSRDPSTEAFFGQGTRLTVV.

The V and J genes are TRBV10-3 and TRBJ1-6; the D is unclear. V lost 2 bases and J 0 bases, leaving 8 bases between the germline ends. Germline values: CDR1 ENHRY, CDR2 SYGVKD. The CDR3 is 16 amino acids. CDR3 protein: CAISELQSSYNSPLHF. Here the CDR3 DNA reads TGTGCCATCAGTGAGCTACAGAGCTCCTATAATTCACCCCTCCACTTT.

This clone occurred a few times. CDR3 amino acids: CASTPRLNQPQHF. The DNA of the CDR3 is TGTGCCAGCACCCCCCGACTCAATCAGCCCCAGCATTTT. This chain links TRBV28 with TRBJ1-5, with D unclear. The germline V gene encodes CDR1 MDHEN and CDR2 SYDVKM. Trimming took off 7 bases at V and 3 bases at J, with 10 bases between the two ends. CDR3 length: 13 residues.

The V and J genes are TRBV18 and TRBJ2-7; 8 bases align to TRBD1. The CDR3 sequence is 12 residues long. Germline values: CDR1 KGHSH, CDR2 LQKENI. The J segment lost 6 bases and the V segment lost 5 bases, leaving 3 bases of the junction unmatched. The CDR3 loop is CASSTTGGEQYF. In DNA, the CDR3 is TGTGCCAGCTCAACTACAGGGGGCGAGCAGTACTTC.

With regard to this clone: Distinct nucleotide sequences in the sample also encode this CDR3. This chain's CDR3 is CASSLRQGGNTEAFF. Written as DNA, the CDR3 is TGTGCCAGCAGCTTAAGGCAGGGCGGGAACACTGAAGCTTTCTTT. V is TRBV11-3 and J is TRBJ1-1, with a tentative D call TRBD1 (5 bases). The CDR3 loop spans 15 amino acids. The V end was cut by 2 bases, the J end by 1 base, with 11 bases between. Germline V gene data show CDR1 as SGHNT and CDR2 as YENEEA.